These 8 T cell receptor beta chains originate from one sample sequenced in a study of T-cell memory formation after mild COVID-19. Each CDR3 protein gets one entry after TCRdb re-called the 5' RACE reads with MiXCR. The profile shows 200,000 to 250,000 distinct CDR3 sequences, 27% of them singletons. Sequencing was carried out using PBMCs or a T cell subset sorted from them (not recorded which). The receptors were sampled from an adult woman who had mild COVID-19 (a few samples of this study predate the infection). Cell type and time point are not known.

This chain connects TRBV9 to TRBJ2-3, with D perhaps TRBD2 (5 bases). CDR1 and CDR2 (germline): SGDLS, YYNGEE. V lost 1 base to trimming and J lost 0 bases, with 9 bases between them. The CDR3 length is 15 residues. The CDR3 spells CASSVRAVSTDTQYF. The CDR3 coding sequence is TGTGCCAGCAGCGTAAGAGCGGTTAGCACAGATACGCAGTATTTT.

This clonotype was observed a few times. This chain joins TRBV7-9 and TRBJ2-6; the D is unclear. This CDR3 spans 13 amino acids. CDR1 is SEHNR and CDR2 is FQNEAQ in the germline V gene (reference sequence). CDR3 DNA: TGTGCTACCAGAGAGTCCGGGGCCAACGTCCTGACTTTC. Protein product: CATRESGANVLTF.

This clonotype was observed a handful of times. The gene calls are TRBV14 and TRBJ1-2, with D possibly matching TRBD1 (6 bases). There are 15 residues in the CDR3. CDR1 SGHDN and CDR2 FVKESK come from the germline V gene. Trimming stripped 5 bases from V and 6 bases from J, with 19 bases between. DNA of the CDR3: TGTGCCAGCAGCAGATCCATCACAGGGTTCGATGGCTACACCTTC. This codes for CASSRSITGFDGYTF.

The rearrangement links TRBV2 to TRBJ1-6; D is unresolved. This CDR3 has 14 residues. The germline V gene encodes CDR1 SNHLY and CDR2 FYNNEI. V was pared by 10 bases and J by 5 bases, with 15 bases between. The CDR3 DNA is TGTGCCACCCAAGGAGGGCTTAATAATTCACCCCTCCACTTT. Its translation: CATQGGLNNSPLHF.

The chain is built from TRBV6-5 and TRBJ2-1; 7 positions agree with TRBD2. The CDR3 is made up of 14 amino acids. V lost 6 bases to trimming and J lost 0 bases; unmatched junction nucleotides: 2. Germline values: CDR1 MNHEY, CDR2 SVGAGI. This CDR3 reads CASRGTISYNEQFF. In nucleotides, the CDR3 is TGTGCCAGCAGGGGGACTATCTCCTACAATGAGCAGTTCTTC.

The chain employs TRBV5-1 and TRBJ2-3; a weak D match, TRBD2 (6 bases). Trimming pared 2 bases from V and 6 bases from J, leaving 13 bases between. The CDR3 spans 14 residues. Per the germline V gene, CDR1 is SGHRS and CDR2 is YFSETQ. CDR3: CASSFNAGRDTQYF. The CDR3 nucleotides are TGCGCCAGCAGCTTCAATGCGGGAAGGGATACGCAGTATTTT.

The sample holds a few counts of this clonotype. The chain uses TRBV7-9 and TRBJ2-7, with 9 positions matching TRBD2. The CDR3 runs to 17 residues. CDR1 is SEHNR, CDR2 FQNEAQ, per germline (reference sequence). The CDR3 DNA is TGTGCTGCTAGGAGACTAGCGGATGAACTAAGCTCCTACGAGCAGTACTTC. It is translated as CAARRLADELSSYEQYF.

The chain links TRBV7-9 to TRBJ2-1; 16 bases are shared with TRBD2. V lost 5 bases and J lost 9; bases outside the gene matches: 19. The CDR3 covers 20 residues. From germline, CDR1 is SEHNR and CDR2 FQNEAQ (reference sequence). CDR3 coding DNA: TGTGCCAGCAGCCCCCAGGTATCCCCGGGACTAGCGGGGGGGCGAGGTGAGCAGTTCTTC. This encodes CASSPQVSPGLAGGRGEQFF.